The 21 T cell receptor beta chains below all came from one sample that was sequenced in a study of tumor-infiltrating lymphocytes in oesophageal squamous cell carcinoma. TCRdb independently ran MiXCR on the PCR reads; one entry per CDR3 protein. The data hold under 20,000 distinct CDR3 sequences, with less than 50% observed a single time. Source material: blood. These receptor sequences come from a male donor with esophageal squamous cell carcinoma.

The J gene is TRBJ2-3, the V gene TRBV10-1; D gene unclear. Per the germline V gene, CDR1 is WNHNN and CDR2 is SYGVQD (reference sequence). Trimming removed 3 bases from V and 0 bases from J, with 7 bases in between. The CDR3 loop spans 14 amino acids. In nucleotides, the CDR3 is TGCGCCAGCAGTGACCCCCGGAGCACAGATACGCAGTATTTT. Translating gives CASSDPRSTDTQYF.

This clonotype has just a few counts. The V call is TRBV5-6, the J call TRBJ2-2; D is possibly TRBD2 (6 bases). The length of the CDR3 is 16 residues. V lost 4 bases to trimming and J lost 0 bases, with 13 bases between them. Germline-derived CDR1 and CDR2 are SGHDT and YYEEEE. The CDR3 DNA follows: TGTGCCAGCAGCATGGCTAGCGACCCGAACACCGGGGAGCTGTTTTTT. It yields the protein CASSMASDPNTGELFF.

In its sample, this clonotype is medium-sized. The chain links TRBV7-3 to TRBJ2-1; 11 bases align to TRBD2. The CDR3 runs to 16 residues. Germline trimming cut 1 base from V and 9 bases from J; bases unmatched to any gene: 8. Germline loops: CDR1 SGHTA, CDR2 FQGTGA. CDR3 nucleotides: TGTGCCAGCAGCTTAAGTGCTAGCGGGGGGCAGGGTGAGCAGTTCTTC. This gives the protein CASSLSASGGQGEQFF.

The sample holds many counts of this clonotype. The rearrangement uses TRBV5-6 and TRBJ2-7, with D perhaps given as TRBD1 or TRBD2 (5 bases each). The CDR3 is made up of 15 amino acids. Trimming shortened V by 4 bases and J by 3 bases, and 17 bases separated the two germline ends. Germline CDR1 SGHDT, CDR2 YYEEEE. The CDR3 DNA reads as TGTGCCAGCAGCCCGTTGGGGGTCGGGGTCTACGAGCAGTACTTC. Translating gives CASSPLGVGVYEQYF. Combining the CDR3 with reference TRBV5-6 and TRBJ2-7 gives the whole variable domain DAGVTQSPTHLIKTRGQQVTLRCSPKSGHDTVSWYQQALGQGPQFIFQYYEEEERQRGNFPDRFSGHQFPNYSSELNVNALLLGDSALYLCASSPLGVGVYEQYFGPGTRLTVT.

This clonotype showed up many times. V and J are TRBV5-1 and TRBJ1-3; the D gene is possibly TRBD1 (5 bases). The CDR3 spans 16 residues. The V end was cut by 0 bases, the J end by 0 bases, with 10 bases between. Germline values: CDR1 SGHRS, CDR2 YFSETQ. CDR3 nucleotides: TGCGCCAGCAGCTTGGATCGGGACCCCTCTGGAAACACCATATATTTT. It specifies CASSLDRDPSGNTIYF.

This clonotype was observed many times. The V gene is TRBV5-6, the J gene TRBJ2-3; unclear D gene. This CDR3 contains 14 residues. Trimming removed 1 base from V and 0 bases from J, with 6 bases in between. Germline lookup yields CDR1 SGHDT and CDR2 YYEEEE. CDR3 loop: CASSLLTSTDTQYF. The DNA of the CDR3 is TGTGCCAGCAGCTTGTTGACTAGCACAGATACGCAGTATTTT. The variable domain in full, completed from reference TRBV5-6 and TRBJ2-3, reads DAGVTQSPTHLIKTRGQQVTLRCSPKSGHDTVSWYQQALGQGPQFIFQYYEEEERQRGNFPDRFSGHQFPNYSSELNVNALLLGDSALYLCASSLLTSTDTQYFGPGTRLTVL.

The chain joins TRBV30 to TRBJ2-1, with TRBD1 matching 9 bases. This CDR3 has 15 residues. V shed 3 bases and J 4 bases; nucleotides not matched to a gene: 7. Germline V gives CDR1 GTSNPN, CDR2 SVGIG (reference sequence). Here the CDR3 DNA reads TGTGCCTGGAGCGGGACAGGGTCATTGTACAATGAGCAGTTCTTC. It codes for CAWSGTGSLYNEQFF. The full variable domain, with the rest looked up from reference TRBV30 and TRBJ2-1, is SQTIHQWPATLVQPVGSPLSLECTVEGTSNPNLYWYRQAAGRGLQLLFYSVGIGQISSEVPQNLSASRPQDRQFILSSKKLLLSDSGFYLCAWSGTGSLYNEQFFGPGTRLTVL.

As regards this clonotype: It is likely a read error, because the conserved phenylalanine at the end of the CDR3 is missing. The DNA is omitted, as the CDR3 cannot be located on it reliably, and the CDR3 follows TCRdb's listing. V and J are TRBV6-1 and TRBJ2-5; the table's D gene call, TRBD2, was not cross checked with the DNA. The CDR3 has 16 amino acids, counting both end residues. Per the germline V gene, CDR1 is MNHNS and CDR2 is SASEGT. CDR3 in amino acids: CASNVGLNNSPLHFGN.

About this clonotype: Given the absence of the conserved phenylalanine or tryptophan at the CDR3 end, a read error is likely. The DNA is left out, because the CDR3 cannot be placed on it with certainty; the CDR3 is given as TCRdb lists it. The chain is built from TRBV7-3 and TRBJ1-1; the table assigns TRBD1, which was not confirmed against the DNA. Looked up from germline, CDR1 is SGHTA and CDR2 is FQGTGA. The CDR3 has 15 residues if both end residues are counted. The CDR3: CASSAETVTSSTSGQ.

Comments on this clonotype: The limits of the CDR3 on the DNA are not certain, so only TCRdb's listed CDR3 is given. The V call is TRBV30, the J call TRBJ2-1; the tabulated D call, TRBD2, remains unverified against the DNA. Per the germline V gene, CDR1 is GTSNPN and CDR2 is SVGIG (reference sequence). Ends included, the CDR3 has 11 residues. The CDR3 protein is CAWSVGVGAFF.

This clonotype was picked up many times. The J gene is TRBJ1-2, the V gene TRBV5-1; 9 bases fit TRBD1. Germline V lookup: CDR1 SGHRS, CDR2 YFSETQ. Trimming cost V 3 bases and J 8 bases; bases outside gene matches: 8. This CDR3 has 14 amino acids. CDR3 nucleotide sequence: TGCGCCAGCAGCTCCGGGACAGGGCGCCGGGGCTACACCTTC. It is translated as CASSSGTGRRGYTF.

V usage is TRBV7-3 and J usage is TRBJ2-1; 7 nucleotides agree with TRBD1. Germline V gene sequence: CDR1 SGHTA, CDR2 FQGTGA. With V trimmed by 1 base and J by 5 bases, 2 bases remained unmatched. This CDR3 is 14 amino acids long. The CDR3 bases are TGTGCCAGCAGCTTAATGGGACAGAACAATGAGCAGTTCTTC. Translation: CASSLMGQNNEQFF.

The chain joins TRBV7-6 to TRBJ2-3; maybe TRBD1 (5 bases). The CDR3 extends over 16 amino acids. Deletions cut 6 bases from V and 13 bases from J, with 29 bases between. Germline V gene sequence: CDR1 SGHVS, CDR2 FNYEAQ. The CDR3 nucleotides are TGTGCCAGCAGTCATTCCTCAGGGCGACTTGTTCGTCGTGAGTATTTT. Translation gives CASSHSSGRLVRREYF.

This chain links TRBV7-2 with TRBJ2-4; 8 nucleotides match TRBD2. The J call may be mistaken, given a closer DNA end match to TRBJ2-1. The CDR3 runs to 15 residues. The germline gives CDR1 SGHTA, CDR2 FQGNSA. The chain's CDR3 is CASSLASGVYNEQFF. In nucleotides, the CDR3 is TGTGCCAGCAGCTTAGCTAGCGGGGTATACAATGAGCAGTTCTTC.

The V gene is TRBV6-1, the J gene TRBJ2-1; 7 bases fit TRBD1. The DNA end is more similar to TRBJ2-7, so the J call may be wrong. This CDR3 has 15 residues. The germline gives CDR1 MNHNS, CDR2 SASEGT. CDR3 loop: CASSARQGISYEQYF. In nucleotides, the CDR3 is TGTGCCAGCAGCGCCCGACAGGGAATCTCCTACGAGCAGTACTTC.

The CDR3: CATRGRLNTEAFF. CDR3 DNA sequence: TGTGCCACTCGGGGCCGACTGAACACTGAAGCTTTCTTT. The rearrangement joins TRBV24-1 to TRBJ2-2; possible D gene TRBD1, 5 bases. The DNA end is a closer match to TRBJ1-1, so the J assignment may be wrong. The CDR3 has 13 residues. Per germline, CDR1 KGHDR and CDR2 SFDVKD.

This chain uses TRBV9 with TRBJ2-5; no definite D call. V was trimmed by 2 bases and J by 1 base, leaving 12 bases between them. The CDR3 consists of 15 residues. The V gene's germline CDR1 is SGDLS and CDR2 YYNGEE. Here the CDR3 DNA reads TGTGCCAGCAGCGTCTCCCCGGGCTCCCAAGAGACCCAGTACTTC. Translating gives CASSVSPGSQETQYF.

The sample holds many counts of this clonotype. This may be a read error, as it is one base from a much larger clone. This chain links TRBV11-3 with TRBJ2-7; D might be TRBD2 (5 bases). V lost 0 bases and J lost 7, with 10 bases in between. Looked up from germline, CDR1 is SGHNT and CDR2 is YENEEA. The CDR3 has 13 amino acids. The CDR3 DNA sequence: TGTGCCAGCAGCTTAGATCGAGGGAATGAGCAGTACTTC. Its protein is CASSLDRGNEQYF. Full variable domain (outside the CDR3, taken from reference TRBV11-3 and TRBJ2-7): EAGVVQSPRYKIIEKKQPVAFWCNPISGHNTLYWYLQNLGQGPELLIRYENEEAVDDSQLPKDRFSAERLKGVDSTLKIQPAELGDSAVYLCASSLDRGNEQYFGPGTRLTVT.

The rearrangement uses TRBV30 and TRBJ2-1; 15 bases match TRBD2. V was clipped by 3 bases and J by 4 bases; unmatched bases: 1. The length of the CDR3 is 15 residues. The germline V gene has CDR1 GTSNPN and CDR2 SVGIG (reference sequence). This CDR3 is CAWRGTSGRYNEQFF. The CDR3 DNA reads TGTGCCTGGAGGGGGACTAGCGGGAGGTACAATGAGCAGTTCTTC.

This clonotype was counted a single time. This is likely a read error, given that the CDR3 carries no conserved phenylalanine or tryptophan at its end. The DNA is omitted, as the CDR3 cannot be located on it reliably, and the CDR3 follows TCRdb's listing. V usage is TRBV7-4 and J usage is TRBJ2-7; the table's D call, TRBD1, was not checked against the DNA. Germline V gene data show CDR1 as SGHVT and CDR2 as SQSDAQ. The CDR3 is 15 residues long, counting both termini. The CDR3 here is CASSLGQMETQYFGS.

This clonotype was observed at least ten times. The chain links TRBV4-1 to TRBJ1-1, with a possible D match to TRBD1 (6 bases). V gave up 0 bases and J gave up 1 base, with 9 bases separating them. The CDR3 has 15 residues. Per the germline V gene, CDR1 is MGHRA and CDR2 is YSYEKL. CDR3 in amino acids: CASSQERGQNTEAFF. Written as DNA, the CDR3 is TGCGCCAGCAGCCAAGAACGGGGACAGAACACTGAAGCTTTCTTT.